A single sample gave rise to the 8 T cell receptor beta chains below, sequenced in a study of cytomegalovirus exposure and HLA in healthy donors. It was with 60 Vbeta and 13 Jbeta primers that the PCR ran. Method: immunoSEQ multiplex PCR; TCRdb's copy keeps in-frame clones and lacks some. The repertoire holds 140,000 to 150,000 clones, with about 84% as singletons. Sequencing was carried out using PBMCs. These receptor sequences come from a woman aged 18-29 years in good health and CMV-seropositive.

This rearrangement joins TRBV29-1 to TRBJ2-1; D gene unclear. This CDR3 has 16 residues. From germline, CDR1 is SQVTM and CDR2 ANQGSEA. V lost 6 bases, J lost 2 bases, and 20 bases lay in between. Here the CDR3 reads CSVTTDGVPTYNEQFF. CDR3 nucleotides: TGCAGCGTAACAACCGACGGAGTACCTACCTACAATGAGCAGTTCTTC.

The chain combines TRBV7-7 with TRBJ2-5; 8 bases line up with TRBD2. The CDR3 is 16 residues long. CDR1 and CDR2 (germline): SSHAT, FNYEAQ (reference sequence). Trimming at V came to 5 bases and at J to 2 bases, leaving 10 bases not matched to a gene. As DNA, the CDR3 is TGTGCCAGCAGCAGCGGGGGTCGGCGGGGGCAAGAGACCCAGTACTTC. Protein sequence: CASSSGGRRGQETQYF. Variable domain in full (rest from reference TRBV7-7 and TRBJ2-5): GAGVSQSPRYKVTKRGQDVTLRCDPISSHATLYWYQQALGQGPEFLTYFNYEAQPDKSGLPSDRFSAERPEGSISTLTIQRTEQRDSAMYRCASSSGGRRGQETQYFGPGTRLLVL.

The genes are TRBV6-5 and TRBJ2-7; a possible D gene is TRBD1 (6 bases). The germline CDR1 and CDR2 sequences are MNHEY and SVGAGI. The V end lost 6 bases, the J end lost 5 bases, and 17 bases lay between the germline ends. This CDR3 region has 14 residues. The CDR3 protein is CASRPAQGLHEQYF. In nucleotides, the CDR3 is TGTGCCAGCAGGCCGGCACAGGGATTGCACGAGCAGTACTTC.

V gene TRBV12-5 combines with J gene TRBJ2-1, with 8 bases lining up with TRBD1. The CDR3 has 14 amino acids. Germline loops: CDR1 LGHNT, CDR2 FRNRAP. V dropped 7 bases and J dropped 6; count of bases not matched to a gene: 8. The CDR3, as DNA: TGTGCTAGTGACCACCATACAGGGGGCAATGAGCAGTTCTTC. Translation: CASDHHTGGNEQFF.

The rearrangement uses TRBV4-3 and TRBJ1-5, with D possibly TRBD1 on 5 matching bases. The ends were cut back, 0 bases at V and 6 bases at J, with 15 bases in the middle. This CDR3 spans 16 amino acids. Germline V lookup: CDR1 LGHNA, CDR2 YSLEER. DNA of the CDR3: TGCGCCAGCAGCCAAGATCGGGGGGGTCGTTCTCAGCCCCAGCATTTT. Translated: CASSQDRGGRSQPQHF.

The rearrangement links TRBV2 to TRBJ1-3, with D uncertain. Germline V gene lookup returns CDR1 SNHLY and CDR2 FYNNEI. This CDR3 region has 15 residues. With 3 bases removed from V and 0 bases from J, the gap between germline ends came to 9 bases. This CDR3 is CASSDLSSSGNTIYF. DNA of the CDR3: TGTGCCAGCAGTGATCTCTCGAGCTCTGGAAACACCATATATTTT.

The V gene is TRBV7-8, the J gene TRBJ1-1, with 8 bases identical to TRBD1. From germline, CDR1 is SGHVS and CDR2 FQNEAQ. Trimming took 5 bases from V and 4 from J; bases not matched to a gene: 9. This CDR3 region has 15 residues. CDR3 region: CASSQDRAAGTEAFF. CDR3 nucleotides: TGTGCCAGCAGCCAGGACAGGGCGGCGGGCACTGAAGCTTTCTTT.

This chain connects TRBV7-8 to TRBJ2-1, with 10 positions matching TRBD1. The CDR3 loop spans 18 amino acids. Germline V gives CDR1 SGHVS, CDR2 FQNEAQ. Trimming took 5 bases from V and 2 from J; bases not matched to a gene: 12. DNA for the CDR3: TGTGCCAGCAGCCAGACCCGACCGGGACAGGGGACCTACAATGAGCAGTTCTTC. It specifies CASSQTRPGQGTYNEQFF.